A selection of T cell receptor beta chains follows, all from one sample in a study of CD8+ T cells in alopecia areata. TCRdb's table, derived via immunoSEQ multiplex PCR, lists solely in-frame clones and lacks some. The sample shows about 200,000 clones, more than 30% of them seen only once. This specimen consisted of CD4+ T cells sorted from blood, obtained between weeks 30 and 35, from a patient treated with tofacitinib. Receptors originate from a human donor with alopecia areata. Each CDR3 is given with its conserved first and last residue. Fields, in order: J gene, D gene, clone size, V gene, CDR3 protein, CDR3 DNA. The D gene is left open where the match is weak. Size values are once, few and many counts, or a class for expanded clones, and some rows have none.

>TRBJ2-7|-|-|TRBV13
CASSSPSRDYEQYF
TGTGCCAGCAGCTCCCCCAGCCGAGACTACGAGCAGTACTTC
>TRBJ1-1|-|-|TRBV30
CAWSPSGITEAFF
TGTGCCTGGAGTCCGTCTGGGATTACTGAAGCTTTCTTT
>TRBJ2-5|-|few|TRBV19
CASSYNRETQYF
TGTGCCAGTAGCTACAATCGGGAGACCCAGTACTTC
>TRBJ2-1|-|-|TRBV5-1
CASSLGNYNEQFF
TGCGCCAGCAGCTTGGGAAACTACAATGAGCAGTTCTTC
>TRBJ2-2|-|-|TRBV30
CAWSFSLGGLNTGELFF
TGTGCCTGGAGTTTCTCCCTTGGGGGGCTTAACACCGGGGAGCTGTTTTTT
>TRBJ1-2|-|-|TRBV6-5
CASSYSGTGGLHF
TGTGCCAGCAGTTACTCGGGGACCGGTGGACTTCACTTC
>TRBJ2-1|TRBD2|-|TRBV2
CASSSWGSGTYNEQFF
TGTGCCAGCAGTTCCTGGGGAAGCGGGACCTACAATGAGCAGTTCTTC
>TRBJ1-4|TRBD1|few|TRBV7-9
CASKGTGRKDEKLFF
TGTGCCAGCAAGGGGACAGGGAGGAAGGATGAAAAACTGTTTTTT
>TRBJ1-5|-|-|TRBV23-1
CASSGTDSNQPQHF
TGCGCCAGCAGTGGGACGGATAGCAATCAGCCCCAGCATTTT
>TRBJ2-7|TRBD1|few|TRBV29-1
CSVDRGQKTYEQYF
TGCAGCGTTGACCGGGGACAGAAGACCTACGAGCAGTACTTC
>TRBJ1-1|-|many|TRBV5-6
CASSLGAGEREAFF
TGTGCCAGCAGCTTGGGAGCGGGGGAGCGTGAAGCTTTCTTT
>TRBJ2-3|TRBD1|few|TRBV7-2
CASSNRVAGGTDTQYF
TGTGCCAGCAGCAATAGAGTGGCAGGGGGTACAGATACGCAGTATTTT
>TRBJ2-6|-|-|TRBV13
CASSFPGTGANVLTF
TGTGCCAGCAGCTTTCCAGGGACCGGGGCCAACGTCCTGACTTTC
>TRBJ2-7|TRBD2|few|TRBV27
CASSTLAGEEEQYF
TGTGCCAGCAGTACACTAGCGGGAGAAGAGGAGCAGTACTTC
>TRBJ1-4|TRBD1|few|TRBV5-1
CASSLGQGNEKLFF
TGCGCCAGCAGCTTGGGACAGGGGAATGAAAAACTGTTTTTT
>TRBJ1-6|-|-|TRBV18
CASSPNRDSPLHF
TGTGCCAGCTCACCTAACAGGGATTCACCCCTCCACTTT
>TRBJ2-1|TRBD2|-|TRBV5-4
CASSLVDGGAQEQFF
TGTGCCAGCAGCTTGGTGGACGGGGGGGCCCAGGAGCAGTTCTTC
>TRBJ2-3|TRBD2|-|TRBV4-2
CASSQAPPVLAGDTDTQYF
TGTGCCAGCAGCCAAGCGCCTCCCGTACTAGCGGGGGACACAGATACGCAGTATTTT
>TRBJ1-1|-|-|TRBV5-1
CASSLEGRMNTEAFF
TGCGCCAGCAGCTTGGAGGGACGGATGAACACTGAAGCTTTCTTT
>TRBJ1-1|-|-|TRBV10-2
CASSEGYTEAFF
TGCGCCAGCAGTGAAGGGTACACTGAAGCTTTCTTT
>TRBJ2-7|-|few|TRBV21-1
CASSSRTASSYEQYF
TGTGCCAGCAGCAGCCGGACAGCGAGCTCCTACGAGCAGTACTTC
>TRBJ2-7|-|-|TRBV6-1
CASSERDGTYEQYF
TGTGCCAGCAGCGAACGTGACGGTACCTACGAGCAGTACTTC
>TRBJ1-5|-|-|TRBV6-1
CASRGRSNQPQHF
TGTGCCAGCAGGGGTCGGAGCAATCAGCCCCAGCATTTT
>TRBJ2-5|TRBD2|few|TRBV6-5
CASGRLAGAQETQYF
TGTGCCAGCGGCAGACTAGCGGGGGCCCAAGAGACCCAGTACTTC
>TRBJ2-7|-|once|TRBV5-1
CASSPGGERDYEQYF
TGCGCCAGCAGCCCGGGTGGGGAGAGGGACTACGAGCAGTACTTC
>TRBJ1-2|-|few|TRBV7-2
CASTTSWVYGYTF
TGTGCCAGCACGACGAGTTGGGTCTATGGCTACACCTTC
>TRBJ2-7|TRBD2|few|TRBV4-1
CASSQEILAGAREQYF
TGCGCCAGCAGCCAAGAAATCCTAGCGGGAGCCCGCGAGCAGTACTTC
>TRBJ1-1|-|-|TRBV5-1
CASSLGQTSVSTEAFF
TGCGCCAGCAGCTTGGGTCAGACATCAGTGAGCACTGAAGCTTTCTTT
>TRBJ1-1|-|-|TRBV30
CAWSPQPRYRLNTEAFF
TGTGCCTGGAGTCCCCAGCCTCGGTACCGTTTGAACACTGAAGCTTTCTTT
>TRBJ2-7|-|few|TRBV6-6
CASSGTSYEQYF
TGTGCCAGCAGTGGGACTTCCTACGAGCAGTACTTC
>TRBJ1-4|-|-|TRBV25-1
CASSDLQRVGEKLFF
TGTGCCAGCAGTGACCTCCAGAGGGTCGGTGAAAAACTGTTTTTT
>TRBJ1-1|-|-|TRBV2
CASSERIWTEAFF
TGTGCCAGCAGTGAAAGGATTTGGACTGAAGCTTTCTTT
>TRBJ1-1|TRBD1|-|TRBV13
CASSSRTGSTEAFF
TGTGCCAGCAGCTCCCGGACAGGTAGCACTGAAGCTTTCTTT